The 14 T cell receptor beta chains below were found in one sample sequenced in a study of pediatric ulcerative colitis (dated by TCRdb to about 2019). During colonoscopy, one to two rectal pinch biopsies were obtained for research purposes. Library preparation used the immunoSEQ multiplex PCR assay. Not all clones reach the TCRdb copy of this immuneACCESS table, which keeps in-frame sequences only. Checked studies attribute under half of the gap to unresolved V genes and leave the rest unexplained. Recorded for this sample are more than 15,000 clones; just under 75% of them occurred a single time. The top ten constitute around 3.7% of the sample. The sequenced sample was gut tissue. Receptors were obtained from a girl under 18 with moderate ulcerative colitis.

CDR3 sequence (DNA): TGCGCCAGCAGCCAAGATCGGGCGGGAGGGTACAATGAGCAGTTCTTC. Its translation is CASSQDRAGGYNEQFF. The genes are TRBV4-1 and TRBJ2-1, with 9 bases fitting TRBD2. The CDR3 is 16 amino acids. The junction had 4 bases not matched to a gene; V was cut back by 0 bases and J by 4 bases. Germline V gene sequence: CDR1 MGHRA, CDR2 YSYEKL.

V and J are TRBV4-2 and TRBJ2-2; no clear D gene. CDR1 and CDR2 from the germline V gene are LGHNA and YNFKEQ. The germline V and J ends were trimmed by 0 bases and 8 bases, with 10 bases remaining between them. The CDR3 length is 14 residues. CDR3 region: CASSQDSRGGELFF. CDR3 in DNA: TGTGCCAGCAGCCAAGATTCGCGTGGGGGGGAGCTGTTTTTT.

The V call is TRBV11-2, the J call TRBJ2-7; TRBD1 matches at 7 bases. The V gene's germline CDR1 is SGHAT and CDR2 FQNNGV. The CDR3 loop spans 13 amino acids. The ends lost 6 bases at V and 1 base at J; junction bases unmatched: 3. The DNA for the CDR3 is TGTGCCAGCAGTAGACAGGGATCCTACGAGCAGTACTTC. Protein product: CASSRQGSYEQYF.

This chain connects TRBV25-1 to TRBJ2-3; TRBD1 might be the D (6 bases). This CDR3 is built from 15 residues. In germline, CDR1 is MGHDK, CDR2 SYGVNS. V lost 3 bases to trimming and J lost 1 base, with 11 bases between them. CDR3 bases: TGTGCCAGCAGTGAGTTAACAGGGCGCACAGATACGCAGTATTTT. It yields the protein CASSELTGRTDTQYF.

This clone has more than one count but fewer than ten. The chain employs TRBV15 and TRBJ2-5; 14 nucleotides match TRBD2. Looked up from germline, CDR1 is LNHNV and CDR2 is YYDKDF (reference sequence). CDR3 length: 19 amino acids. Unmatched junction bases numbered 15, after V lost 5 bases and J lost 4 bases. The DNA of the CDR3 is TGTGCCACCAGCGGTCCCCGACTAGCGGGAGGGTCGGGAAGAGAGACCCAGTACTTC. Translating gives CATSGPRLAGGSGRETQYF. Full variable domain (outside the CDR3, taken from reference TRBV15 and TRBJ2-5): DAMVIQNPRYQVTQFGKPVTLSCSQTLNHNVMYWYQQKSSQAPKLLFHYYDKDFNNEADTPDNFQSRRPNTSFCFLDIRSPGLGDTAMYLCATSGPRLAGGSGRETQYFGPGTRLLVL.

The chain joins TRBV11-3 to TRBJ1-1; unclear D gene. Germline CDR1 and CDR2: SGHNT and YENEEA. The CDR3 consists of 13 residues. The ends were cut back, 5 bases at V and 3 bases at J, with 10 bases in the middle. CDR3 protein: CASSPSGDTEAFF. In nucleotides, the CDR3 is TGTGCCAGCAGCCCGAGCGGGGACACTGAAGCTTTCTTT.

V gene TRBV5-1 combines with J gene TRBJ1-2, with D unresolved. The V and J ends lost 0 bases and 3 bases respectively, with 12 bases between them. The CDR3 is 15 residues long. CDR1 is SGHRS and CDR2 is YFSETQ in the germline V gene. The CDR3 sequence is CASSLVYSLHYGYTF. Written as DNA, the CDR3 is TGCGCCAGCAGCTTGGTTTACAGTTTACACTATGGCTACACCTTC.

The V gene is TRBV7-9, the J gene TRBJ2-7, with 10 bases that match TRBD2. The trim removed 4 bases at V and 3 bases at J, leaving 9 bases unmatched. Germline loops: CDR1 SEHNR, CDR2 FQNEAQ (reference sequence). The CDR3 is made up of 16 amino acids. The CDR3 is CASSSPGLAGVYEQYF. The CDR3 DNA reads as TGTGCCAGCAGCTCCCCCGGGCTAGCGGGAGTCTACGAGCAGTACTTC.

CDR3 amino acids: CAWSVRRSLSYEQYF. Here the CDR3 DNA reads TGTGCCTGGAGTGTACGAAGGAGCCTCTCCTACGAGCAGTACTTC. The rearrangement uses TRBV30 and TRBJ2-7, with D uncertain. This CDR3 has 15 amino acids. CDR1 is GTSNPN, CDR2 SVGIG, per germline (reference sequence). The V gene lost 0 bases and the J gene lost 0 bases, with 12 bases spanning the gap. The full variable domain, completed using reference TRBV30 and TRBJ2-7, is SQTIHQWPATLVQPVGSPLSLECTVEGTSNPNLYWYRQAAGRGLQLLFYSVGIGQISSEVPQNLSASRPQDRQFILSSKKLLLSDSGFYLCAWSVRRSLSYEQYFGPGTRLTVT.

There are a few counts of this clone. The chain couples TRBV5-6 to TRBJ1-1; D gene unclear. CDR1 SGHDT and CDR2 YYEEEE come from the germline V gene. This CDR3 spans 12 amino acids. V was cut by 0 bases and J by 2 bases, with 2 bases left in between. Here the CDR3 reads CASSLANTEAFF. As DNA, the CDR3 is TGTGCCAGCAGCTTGGCCAACACTGAAGCTTTCTTT.

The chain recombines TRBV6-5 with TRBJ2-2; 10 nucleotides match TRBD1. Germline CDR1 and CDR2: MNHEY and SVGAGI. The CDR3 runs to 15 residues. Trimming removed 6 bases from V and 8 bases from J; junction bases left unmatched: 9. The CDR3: CASRGDRGRSGELFF. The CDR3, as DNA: TGTGCCAGCAGGGGCGACAGGGGGCGGTCTGGGGAGCTGTTTTTT.

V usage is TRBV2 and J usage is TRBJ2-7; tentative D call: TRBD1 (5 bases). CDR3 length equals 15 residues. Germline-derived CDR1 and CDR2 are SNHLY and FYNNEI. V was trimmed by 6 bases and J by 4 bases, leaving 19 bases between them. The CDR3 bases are TGTGCCAGCAGATCCAGGGTGTTAGGGGATTACGAGCAGTACTTC. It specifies CASRSRVLGDYEQYF.

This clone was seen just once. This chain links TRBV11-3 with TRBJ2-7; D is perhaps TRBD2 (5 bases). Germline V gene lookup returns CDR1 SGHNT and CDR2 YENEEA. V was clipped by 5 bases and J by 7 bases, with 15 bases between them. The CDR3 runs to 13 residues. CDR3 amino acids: CASSIRPGGEQYF. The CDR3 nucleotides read TGTGCCAGCAGCATACGACCAGGAGGAGAGCAGTACTTC.

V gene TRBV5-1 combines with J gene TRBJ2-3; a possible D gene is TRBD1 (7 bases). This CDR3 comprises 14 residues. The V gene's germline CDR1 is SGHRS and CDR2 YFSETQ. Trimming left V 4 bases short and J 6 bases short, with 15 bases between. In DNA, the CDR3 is TGCGCCAGCAGCGGCCAGGGGGGTAGCGATACGCAGTATTTT. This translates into CASSGQGGSDTQYF.